This TCR beta chain was captured in a study of cytomegalovirus exposure and HLA in healthy donors. Findings and caveats of the study: More clonal expansion characterized HLA-associated TCR beta chains than equally common others in a later analysis.

This PCR relied on a set of 60 Vbeta primers and 13 Jbeta primers. TCRdb's table, derived via immunoSEQ multiplex PCR, lists solely in-frame clones and lacks some. This table has some 130,000 clones, roughly two thirds appearing once. Turning to this clone: Its antigen is unknown.

Input material: PBMCs. This sequence originates from a young man in good health and CMV-seropositive.

The CDR3 region is CASSISGPPYEQYF. The CDR3 DNA reads as TGTGCCAGCAGCATTAGCGGGCCCCCTTACGAGCAGTACTTC. This chain connects TRBV7-2 to TRBJ2-7; 7 bases map to TRBD2. V was pared by 5 bases and J by 4 bases, with 8 bases of the junction left unmatched. Per germline, CDR1 SGHTA and CDR2 FQGNSA. The CDR3 has 14 residues.